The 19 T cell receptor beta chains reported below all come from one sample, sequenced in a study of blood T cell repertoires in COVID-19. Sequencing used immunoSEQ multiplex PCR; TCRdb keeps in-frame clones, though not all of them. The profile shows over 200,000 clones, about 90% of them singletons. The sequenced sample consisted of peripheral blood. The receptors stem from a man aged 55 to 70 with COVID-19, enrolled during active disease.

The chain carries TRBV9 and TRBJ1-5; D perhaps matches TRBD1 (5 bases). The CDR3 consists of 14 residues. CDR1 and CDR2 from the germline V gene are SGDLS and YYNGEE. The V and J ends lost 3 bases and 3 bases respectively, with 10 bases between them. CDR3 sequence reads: CASSEGSDNQPQHF. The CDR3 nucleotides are TGTGCCAGCAGCGAGGGGTCCGACAATCAGCCCCAGCATTTT.

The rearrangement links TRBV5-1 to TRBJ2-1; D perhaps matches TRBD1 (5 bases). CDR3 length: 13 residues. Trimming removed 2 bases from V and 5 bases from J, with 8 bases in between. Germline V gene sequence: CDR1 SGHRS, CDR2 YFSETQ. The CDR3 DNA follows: TGCGCCAGCAGCTTAGTAGGGGACAATGAGCAGTTCTTC. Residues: CASSLVGDNEQFF. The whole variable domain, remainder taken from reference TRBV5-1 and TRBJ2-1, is KAGVTQTPRYLIKTRGQQVTLSCSPISGHRSVSWYQQTPGQGLQFLFEYFSETQRNKGNFPGRFSGRQFSNSRSEMNVSTLELGDSALYLCASSLVGDNEQFFGPGTRLTVL.

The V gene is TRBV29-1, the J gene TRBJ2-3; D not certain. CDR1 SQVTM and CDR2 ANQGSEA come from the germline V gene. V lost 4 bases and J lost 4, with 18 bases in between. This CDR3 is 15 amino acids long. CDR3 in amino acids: CSVGALGNGADTQYF. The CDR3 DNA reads TGCAGCGTTGGAGCGCTAGGCAATGGTGCAGATACGCAGTATTTT.

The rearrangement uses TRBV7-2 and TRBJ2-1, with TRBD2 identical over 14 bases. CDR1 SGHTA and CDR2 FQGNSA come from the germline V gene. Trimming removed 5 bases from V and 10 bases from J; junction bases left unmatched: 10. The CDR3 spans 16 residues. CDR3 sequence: CASSPRGTSGSGEQFF. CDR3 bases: TGTGCCAGCAGCCCTAGAGGGACTAGCGGGAGTGGCGAGCAGTTCTTC.

CDR3: CASSVEDRAGEQYF. In DNA, the CDR3 is TGTGCCAGCAGCGTAGAGGACAGGGCTGGGGAGCAGTACTTC. The chain joins TRBV9 to TRBJ2-7, with 8 bases aligning to TRBD1. This CDR3 contains 14 residues. The V gene end was trimmed by 0 bases and the J gene end by 7 bases; junction bases not matched to a gene: 6. The germline CDR1 and CDR2 sequences are SGDLS and YYNGEE.

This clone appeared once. For the CDR3, the DNA is TGTGCCAGCAGCTCGCGGACTAGCGGGCAGAACACCGGGGAGCTGTTTTTT. It translates to CASSSRTSGQNTGELFF. V and J are TRBV5-4 and TRBJ2-2, with 11 bases fitting TRBD2. Germline V CDR1 and CDR2: SGHNT, YYREEE (reference sequence). The CDR3 is made up of 17 amino acids. V dropped 3 bases and J dropped 1; count of bases not matched to a gene: 5. Filled out from reference TRBV5-4 and TRBJ2-2, the complete variable domain reads ETGVTQSPTHLIKTRGQQVTLRCSSQSGHNTVSWYQQALGQGPQFIFQYYREEENGRGNFPPRFSGLQFPNYSSELNVNALELDDSALYLCASSSRTSGQNTGELFFGEGSRLTVL.

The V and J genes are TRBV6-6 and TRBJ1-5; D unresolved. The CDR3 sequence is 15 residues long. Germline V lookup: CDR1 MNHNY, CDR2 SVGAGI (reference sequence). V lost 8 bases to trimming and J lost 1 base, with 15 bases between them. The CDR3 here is CASATDSPSNQPQHF. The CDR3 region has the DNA TGTGCCAGCGCAACGGATAGCCCCAGCAATCAGCCCCAGCATTTT.

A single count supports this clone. The CDR3: CASRIAGGPENEQFF. In DNA, the CDR3 is TGCGCCAGCAGAATAGCGGGGGGGCCGGAGAATGAGCAGTTCTTC. This chain connects TRBV10-2 to TRBJ2-1; 11 positions agree with TRBD2. CDR3 size: 15 residues. V lost 6 bases and J lost 7; bases outside the gene matches: 8. Germline V gene lookup returns CDR1 WSHSY and CDR2 SAAADI.

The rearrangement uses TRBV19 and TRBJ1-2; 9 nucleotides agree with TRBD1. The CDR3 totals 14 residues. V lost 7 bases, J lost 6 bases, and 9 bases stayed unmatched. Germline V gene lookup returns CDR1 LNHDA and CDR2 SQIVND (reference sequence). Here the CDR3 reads CASTGTGGFHGYTF. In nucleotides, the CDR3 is TGTGCCAGTACAGGAACAGGGGGCTTTCATGGCTACACCTTC.

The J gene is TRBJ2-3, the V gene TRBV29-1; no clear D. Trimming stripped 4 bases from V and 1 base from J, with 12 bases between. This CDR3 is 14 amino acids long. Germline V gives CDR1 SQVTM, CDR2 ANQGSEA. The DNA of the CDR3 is TGCAGCGTTGTGGCAGGCCCCCGCACAGATACGCAGTATTTT. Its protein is CSVVAGPRTDTQYF.

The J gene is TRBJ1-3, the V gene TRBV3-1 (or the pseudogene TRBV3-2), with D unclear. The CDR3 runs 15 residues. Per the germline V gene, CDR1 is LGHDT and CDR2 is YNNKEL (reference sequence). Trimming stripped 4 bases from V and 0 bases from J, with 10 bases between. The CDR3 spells CASSLGVPSGNTIYF. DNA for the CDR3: TGTGCCAGCAGCCTCGGGGTCCCCTCTGGAAACACCATATATTTT.

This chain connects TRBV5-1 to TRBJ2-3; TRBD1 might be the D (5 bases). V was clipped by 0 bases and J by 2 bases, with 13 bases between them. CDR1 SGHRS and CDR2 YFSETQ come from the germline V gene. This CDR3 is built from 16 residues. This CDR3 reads CASSLASGSNTDTQYF. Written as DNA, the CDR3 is TGCGCCAGCAGCTTGGCCTCAGGGTCTAACACAGATACGCAGTATTTT.

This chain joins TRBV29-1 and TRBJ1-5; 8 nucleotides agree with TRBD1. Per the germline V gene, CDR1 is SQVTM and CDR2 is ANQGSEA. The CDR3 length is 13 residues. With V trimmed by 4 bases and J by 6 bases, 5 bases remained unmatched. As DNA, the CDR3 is TGCAGCGTTGGGCAGGGGGCCCGTCAGCCCCAGCATTTT. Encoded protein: CSVGQGARQPQHF.

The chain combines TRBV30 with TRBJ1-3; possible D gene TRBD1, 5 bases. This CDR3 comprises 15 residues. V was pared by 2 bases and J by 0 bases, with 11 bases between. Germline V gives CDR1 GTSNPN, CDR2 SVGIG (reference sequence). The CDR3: CAWSSSGISGNTIYF. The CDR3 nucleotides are TGTGCCTGGAGTTCCTCAGGGATCTCTGGAAACACCATATATTTT.

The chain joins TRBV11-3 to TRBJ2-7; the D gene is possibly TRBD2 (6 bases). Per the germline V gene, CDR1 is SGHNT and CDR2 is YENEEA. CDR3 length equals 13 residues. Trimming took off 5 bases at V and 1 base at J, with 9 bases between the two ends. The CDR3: CASSPGGSYEQYF. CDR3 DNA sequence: TGTGCCAGCAGCCCCGGGGGTTCCTACGAGCAGTACTTC.

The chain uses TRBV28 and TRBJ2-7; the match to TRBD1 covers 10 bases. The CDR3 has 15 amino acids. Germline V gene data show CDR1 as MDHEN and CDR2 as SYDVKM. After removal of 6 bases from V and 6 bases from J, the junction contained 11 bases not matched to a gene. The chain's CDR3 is CASSPPTGGLGEQYF. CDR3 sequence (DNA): TGTGCCAGCAGCCCGCCGACAGGGGGCCTGGGCGAGCAGTACTTC.

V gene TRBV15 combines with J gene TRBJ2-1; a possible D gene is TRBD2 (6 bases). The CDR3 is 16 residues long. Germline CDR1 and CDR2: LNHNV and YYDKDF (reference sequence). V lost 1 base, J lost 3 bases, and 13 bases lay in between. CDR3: CATSRGSSGLYNEQFF. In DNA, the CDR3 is TGTGCCACCAGCAGAGGTTCGAGCGGGCTCTACAATGAGCAGTTCTTC.

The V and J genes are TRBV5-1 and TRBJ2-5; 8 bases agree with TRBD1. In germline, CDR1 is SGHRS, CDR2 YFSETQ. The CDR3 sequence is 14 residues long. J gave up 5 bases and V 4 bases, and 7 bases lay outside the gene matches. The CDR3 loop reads CASSRTGSSETQYF. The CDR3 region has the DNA TGCGCCAGCAGCCGGACAGGGAGTTCGGAGACCCAGTACTTC.

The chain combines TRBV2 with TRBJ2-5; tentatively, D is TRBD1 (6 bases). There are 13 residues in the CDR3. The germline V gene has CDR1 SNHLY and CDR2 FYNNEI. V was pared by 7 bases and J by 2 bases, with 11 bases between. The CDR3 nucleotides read TGTGCCAGCACTTTAGGGGGTCAAGAGACCCAGTACTTC. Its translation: CASTLGGQETQYF.